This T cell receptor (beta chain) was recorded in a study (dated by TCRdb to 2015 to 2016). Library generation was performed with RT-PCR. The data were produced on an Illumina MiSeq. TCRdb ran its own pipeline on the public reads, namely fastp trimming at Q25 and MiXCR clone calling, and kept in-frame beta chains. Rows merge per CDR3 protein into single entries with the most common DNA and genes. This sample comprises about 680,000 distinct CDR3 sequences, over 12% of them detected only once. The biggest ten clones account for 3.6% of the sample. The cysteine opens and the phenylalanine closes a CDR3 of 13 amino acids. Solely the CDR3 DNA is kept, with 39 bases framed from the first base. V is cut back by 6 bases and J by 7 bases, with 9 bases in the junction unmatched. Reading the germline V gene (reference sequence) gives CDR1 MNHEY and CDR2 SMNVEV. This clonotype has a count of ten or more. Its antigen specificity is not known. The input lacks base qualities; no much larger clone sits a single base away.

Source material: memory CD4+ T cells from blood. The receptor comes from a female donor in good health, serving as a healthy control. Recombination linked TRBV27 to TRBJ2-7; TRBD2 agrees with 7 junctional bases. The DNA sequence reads TGTGCCAGCAGCCCCGGTCCCGGGAGGGAGCAGTACTTC. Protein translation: CASSPGPGREQYF.